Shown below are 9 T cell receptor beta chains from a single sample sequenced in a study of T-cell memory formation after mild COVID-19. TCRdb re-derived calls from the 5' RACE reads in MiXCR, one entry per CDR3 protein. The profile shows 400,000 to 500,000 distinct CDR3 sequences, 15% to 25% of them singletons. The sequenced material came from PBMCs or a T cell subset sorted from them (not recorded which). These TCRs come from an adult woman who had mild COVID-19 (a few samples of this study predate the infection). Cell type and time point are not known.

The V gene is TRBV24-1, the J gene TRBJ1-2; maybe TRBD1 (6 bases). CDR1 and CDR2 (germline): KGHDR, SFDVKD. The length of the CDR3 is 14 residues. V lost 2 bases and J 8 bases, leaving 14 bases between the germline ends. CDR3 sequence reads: CATSDSSQGIGYTF. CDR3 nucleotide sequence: TGTGCCACCAGTGATTCTTCACAGGGAATCGGCTACACCTTC.

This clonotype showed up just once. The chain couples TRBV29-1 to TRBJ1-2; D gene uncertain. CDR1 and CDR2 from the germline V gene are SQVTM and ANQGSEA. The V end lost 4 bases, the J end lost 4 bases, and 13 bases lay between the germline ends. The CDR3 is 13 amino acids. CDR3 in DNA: TGCAGCGTTGTGTCAGGCGATTCCTATGGCTACACCTTC. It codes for CSVVSGDSYGYTF.

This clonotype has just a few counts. The CDR3 sequence: CASSFVNEQFF. The DNA for the CDR3 is TGTGCCAGCAGTTTTGTCAATGAGCAGTTCTTC. The rearrangement joins TRBV12-3 or TRBV12-4 to TRBJ2-1; D is unresolved. The CDR3 is 11 amino acids. Trimming took 3 bases from V and 6 from J, leaving 3 bases between them.

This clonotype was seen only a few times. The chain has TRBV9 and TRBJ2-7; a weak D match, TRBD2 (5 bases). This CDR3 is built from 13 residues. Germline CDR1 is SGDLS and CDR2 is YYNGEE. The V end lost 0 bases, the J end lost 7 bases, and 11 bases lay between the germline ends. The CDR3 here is CASSVDSTGEQYF. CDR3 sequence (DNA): TGTGCCAGCAGCGTAGACTCGACGGGGGAGCAGTACTTC.

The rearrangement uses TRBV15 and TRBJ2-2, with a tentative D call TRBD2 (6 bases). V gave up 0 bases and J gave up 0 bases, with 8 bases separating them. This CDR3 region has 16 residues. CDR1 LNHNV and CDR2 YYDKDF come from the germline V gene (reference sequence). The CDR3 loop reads CATSREPSANTGELFF. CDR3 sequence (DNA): TGTGCCACCAGCAGAGAACCTAGCGCGAACACCGGGGAGCTGTTTTTT.

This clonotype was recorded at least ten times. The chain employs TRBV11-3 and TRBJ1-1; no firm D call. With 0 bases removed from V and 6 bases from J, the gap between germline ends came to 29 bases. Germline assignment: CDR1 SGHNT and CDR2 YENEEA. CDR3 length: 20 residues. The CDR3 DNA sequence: TGTGCCAGCAGCTTAGATCCATTAGGTATTTTACAGCGGAGTCATTCTGAAGCTTTCTTT. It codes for CASSLDPLGILQRSHSEAFF.

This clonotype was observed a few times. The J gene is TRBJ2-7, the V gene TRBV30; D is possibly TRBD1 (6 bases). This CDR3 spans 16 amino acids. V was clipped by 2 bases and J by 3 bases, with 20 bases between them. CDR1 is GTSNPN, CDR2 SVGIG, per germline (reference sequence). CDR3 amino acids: CAWSNPGQWEFYEQYF. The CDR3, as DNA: TGTGCCTGGAGTAATCCGGGACAATGGGAATTCTACGAGCAGTACTTC.

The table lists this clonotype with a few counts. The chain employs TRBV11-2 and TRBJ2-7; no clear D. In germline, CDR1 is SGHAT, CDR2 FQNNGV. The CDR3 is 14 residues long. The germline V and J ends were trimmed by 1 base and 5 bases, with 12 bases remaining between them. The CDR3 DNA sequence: TGTGCCAGCAGCTTAGGTGCAGGTCTCAACGAGCAGTACTTC. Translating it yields CASSLGAGLNEQYF.

CDR3 nucleotides: TGTGCCAGCAGCCGCCGGACAGGGCCCAACTGGGGCAATGAGCAGTTCTTC. It codes for CASSRRTGPNWGNEQFF. V gene TRBV3-1 combines with J gene TRBJ2-1; the match to TRBD1 covers 8 bases. Per germline, CDR1 LGHDT and CDR2 YNNKEL (reference sequence). The length of the CDR3 is 17 residues. Trimming at V came to 4 bases and at J to 6 bases, leaving 14 bases not matched to a gene.